This T cell receptor beta chain was observed in a study of OX40 agonist ivuxolimab in advanced cancers. Background for the entire study: Ivuxolimab was a fully human IgG2 agonistic monoclonal antibody targeting the costimulatory receptor OX40 (CD134). Intravenous ivuxolimab was administered to patients every 2 weeks at six dose levels: 0.01, 0.1, 0.3, 1.5, 3 and 10 mg/kg. Of the roughly 50 dose-escalation patients, hepatocellular carcinoma was present in 19, melanoma in roughly 15, renal cell carcinoma in 9 and head and neck cancer in 9. The dose-escalation cohort was approximately 83% male with a mean age of approximately 60 years, ranging from roughly 23 to 90. Prior anti-PD-1, anti-PD-L1 or anti-CTLA-4 therapy was permitted, and checkpoint inhibitors had been received by about 36% of dose-escalation patients. Partial responses occurred in three dose-escalation patients: two with cutaneous melanoma and one with hepatocellular carcinoma. The point of sequencing TCRbeta in the periphery was to test whether ivuxolimab changed TCR sequence diversity and drove clonal T-cell expansion. The paper describes the monotherapy dose-escalation part (N of about 52 patients) of the phase I trial of ivuxolimab.

Genomic DNA was extracted from sorted cells for sequencing of the TCRbeta CDR3 region. The immunoSEQ Assay was used to sequence the TCRbeta CDR3 regions. The immuneACCESS repertoire file appears here via TCRdb, limited to in-frame rearrangements. These files lack a portion of the clones; in checked studies, under half of the deficit traces to unresolved V genes, and the cause of the others is not known. In this sample the table shows about 71,000 clones, roughly 94% of which occur a single time. Approximately 15% of the sample belongs to the ten largest clones. V lost 0 bases and J lost 5 bases; the stretch between them is 7 bases long. Spanning cysteine to phenylalanine, the CDR3 consists of 13 amino acids. Only the CDR3 DNA is retained, 39 bases long and in frame from the first base. The germline V gene supplies CDR1 SNHLY and CDR2 FYNNEI. With regard to this clone: This clone's antigen is unknown. Per-base quality was not reported, and no clone a single base away is much larger than it.

The full study reports these points: In partial responders in the 0.1-3.0 mg/kg groups, normalized peripheral clonal expansion was found to be among the lowest, especially among CD8+ T cells. After ivuxolimab, CD8+ T cells had more expanded clones than CD4+ T cells on average. Low levels of normalized T-cell clonal expansion were also shown by some nonresponding patients. Clonal expansion of both CD4+ and CD8+ blood T cells was observed from baseline to week 6 at doses 0.1 to 3.0 mg/kg. Which antigens the clonally expanded peripheral T cells were specific for was not determined.

Patients with autoimmune disease history or receiving systemic immunosuppression were excluded from the trial. Peripheral blood for TCR sequencing was drawn from every dose cohort at baseline, at cycle 4 day 1 and at cycle 7 day 1. The samples were drawn from a first-in-human, open-label, multicenter phase I dose-escalation trial of ivuxolimab. Adults with locally advanced or metastatic head and neck squamous cell, hepatocellular, melanoma or renal cell carcinoma were enrolled in the trial. Before TCR sequencing, CD4+ T cells and CD8+ T cells were sorted from peripheral blood as separate populations.

The sequenced sample was CD4+ or CD8+ T cells sorted from blood, obtained in a trial of the OX40 agonist ivuxolimab. The chain employs TRBV2 and TRBJ1-1; no confident D gene assignment can be made. The source of this sequence is an adult with an advanced solid tumor such as melanoma, head and neck, liver or kidney cancer. The bases are TGTGCCAGCAGTGAAGCCTATCCAACTGAAGCTTTCTTT. This yields the protein CASSEAYPTEAFF.